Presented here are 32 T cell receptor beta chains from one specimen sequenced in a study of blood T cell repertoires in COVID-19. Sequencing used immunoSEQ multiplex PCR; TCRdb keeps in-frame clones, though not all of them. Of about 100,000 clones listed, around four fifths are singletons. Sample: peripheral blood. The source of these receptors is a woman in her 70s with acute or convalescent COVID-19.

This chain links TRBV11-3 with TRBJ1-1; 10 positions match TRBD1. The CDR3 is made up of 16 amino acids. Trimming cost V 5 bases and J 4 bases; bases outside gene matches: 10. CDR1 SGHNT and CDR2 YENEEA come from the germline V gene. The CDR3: CASSLRTGGSATEAFF. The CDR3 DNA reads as TGTGCCAGCAGCCTAAGGACAGGGGGTTCGGCCACTGAAGCTTTCTTT.

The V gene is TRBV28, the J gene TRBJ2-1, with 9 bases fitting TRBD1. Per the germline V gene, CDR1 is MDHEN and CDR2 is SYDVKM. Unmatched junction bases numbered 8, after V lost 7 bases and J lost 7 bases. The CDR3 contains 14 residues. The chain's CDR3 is CASTPGTGSNEQFF. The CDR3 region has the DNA TGTGCCAGCACCCCCGGGACAGGGTCAAATGAGCAGTTCTTC.

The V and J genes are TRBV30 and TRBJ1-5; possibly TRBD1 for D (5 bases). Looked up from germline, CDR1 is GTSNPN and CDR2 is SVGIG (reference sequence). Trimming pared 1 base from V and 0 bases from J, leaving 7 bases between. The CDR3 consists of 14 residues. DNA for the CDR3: TGTGCCTGGAGTGGACAGTATAGCAATCAGCCCCAGCATTTT. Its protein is CAWSGQYSNQPQHF.

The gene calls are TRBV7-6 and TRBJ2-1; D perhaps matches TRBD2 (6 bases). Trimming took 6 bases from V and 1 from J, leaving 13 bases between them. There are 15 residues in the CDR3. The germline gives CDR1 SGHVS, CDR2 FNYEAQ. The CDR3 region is CASSPTGGSYNEQFF. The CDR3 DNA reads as TGTGCCAGCAGTCCCACTGGGGGGTCCTACAATGAGCAGTTCTTC. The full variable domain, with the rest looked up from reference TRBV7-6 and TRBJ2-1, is GAGVSQSPRYKVTKRGQDVALRCDPISGHVSLYWYRQALGQGPEFLTYFNYEAQQDKSGLPNDRFSAERPEGSISTLTIQRTEQRDSAMYRCASSPTGGSYNEQFFGPGTRLTVL.

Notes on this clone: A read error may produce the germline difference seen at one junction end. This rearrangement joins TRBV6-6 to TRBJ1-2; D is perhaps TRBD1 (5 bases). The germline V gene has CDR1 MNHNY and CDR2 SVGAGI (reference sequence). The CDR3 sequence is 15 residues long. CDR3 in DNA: TGTGCCGGCAGAGGAGCTGTGGGCCAGGGCAATGGCTACACCTTC. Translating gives CAGRGAVGQGNGYTF.

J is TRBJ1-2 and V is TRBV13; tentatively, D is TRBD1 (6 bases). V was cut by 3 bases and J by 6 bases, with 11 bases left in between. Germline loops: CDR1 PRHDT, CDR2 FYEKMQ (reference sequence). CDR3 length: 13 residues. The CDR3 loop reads CASSLGTLNGYTF. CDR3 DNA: TGTGCCAGCAGCTTGGGGACATTAAATGGCTACACCTTC.

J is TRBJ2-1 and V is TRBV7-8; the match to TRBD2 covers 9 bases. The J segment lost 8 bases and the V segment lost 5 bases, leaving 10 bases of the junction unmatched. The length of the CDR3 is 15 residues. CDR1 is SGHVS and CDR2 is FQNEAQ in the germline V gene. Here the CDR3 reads CASSRSAGGSYEQFF. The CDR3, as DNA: TGTGCCAGCAGCCGAAGTGCGGGGGGGAGCTATGAGCAGTTCTTC. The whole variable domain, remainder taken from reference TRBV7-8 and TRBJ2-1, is GAGVSQSPRYKVAKRGQDVALRCDPISGHVSLFWYQQALGQGPEFLTYFQNEAQLDKSGLPSDRFFAERPEGSVSTLKIQRTQQEDSAVYLCASSRSAGGSYEQFFGPGTRLTVL.

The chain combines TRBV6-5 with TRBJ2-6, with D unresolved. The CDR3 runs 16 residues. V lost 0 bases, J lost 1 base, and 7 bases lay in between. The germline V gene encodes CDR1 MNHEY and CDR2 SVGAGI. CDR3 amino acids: CASSYSVLSGANVLTF. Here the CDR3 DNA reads TGTGCCAGCAGTTACTCGGTCCTATCTGGGGCCAACGTCCTGACTTTC.

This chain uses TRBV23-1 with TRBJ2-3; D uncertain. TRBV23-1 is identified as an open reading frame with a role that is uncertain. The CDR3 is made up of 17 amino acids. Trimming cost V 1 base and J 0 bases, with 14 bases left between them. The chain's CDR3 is CASSQCSRRSSTDTQYF. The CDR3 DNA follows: TGCGCCAGCAGTCAATGTTCTCGCAGGTCTAGCACAGATACGCAGTATTTT.

Here the CDR3 reads CASSVAGRTGYTF. The DNA for the CDR3 is TGTGCCAGCAGCGTTGCAGGGAGGACTGGCTACACCTTC. This chain links TRBV9 with TRBJ1-2, with D maybe TRBD1 (5 bases). Trimming shortened V by 2 bases and J by 7 bases, and 12 bases separated the two germline ends. Germline CDR1 reads SGDLS; CDR2 reads YYNGEE. The CDR3 consists of 13 residues.

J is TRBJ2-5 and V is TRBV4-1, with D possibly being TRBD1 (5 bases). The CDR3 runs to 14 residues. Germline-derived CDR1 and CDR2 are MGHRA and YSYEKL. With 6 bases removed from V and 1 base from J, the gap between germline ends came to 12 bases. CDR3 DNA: TGCGCCAGCAGTCCGGACACCACCCAAGAGACCCAGTACTTC. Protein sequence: CASSPDTTQETQYF.

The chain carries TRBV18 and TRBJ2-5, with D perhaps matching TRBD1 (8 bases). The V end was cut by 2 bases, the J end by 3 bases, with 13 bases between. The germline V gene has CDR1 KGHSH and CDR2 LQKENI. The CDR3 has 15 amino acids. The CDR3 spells CASSPVTGGEETQYF. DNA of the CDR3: TGTGCCAGCTCACCAGTCACAGGGGGGGAAGAGACCCAGTACTTC.

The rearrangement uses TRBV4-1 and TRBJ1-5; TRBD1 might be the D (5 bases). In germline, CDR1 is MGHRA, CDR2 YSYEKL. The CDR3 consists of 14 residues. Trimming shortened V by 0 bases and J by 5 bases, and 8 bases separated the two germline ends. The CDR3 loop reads CASSQEGADQPQHF. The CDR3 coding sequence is TGCGCCAGCAGCCAAGAAGGGGCAGATCAGCCCCAGCATTTT.

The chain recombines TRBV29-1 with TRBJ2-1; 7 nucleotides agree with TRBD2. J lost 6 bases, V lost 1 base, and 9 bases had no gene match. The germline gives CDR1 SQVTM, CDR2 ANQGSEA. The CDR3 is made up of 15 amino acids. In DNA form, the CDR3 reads TGCAGCGTTGAAGGAGGGAGGGGAAGATTCAATGAGCAGTTCTTC. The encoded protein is CSVEGGRGRFNEQFF.

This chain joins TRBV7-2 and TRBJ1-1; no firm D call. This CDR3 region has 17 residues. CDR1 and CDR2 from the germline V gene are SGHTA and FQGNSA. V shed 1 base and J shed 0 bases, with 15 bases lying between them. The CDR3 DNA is TGTGCCAGCAGCTTAGTTCGATTGGGCGGGTTGAACACTGAAGCTTTCTTT. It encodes CASSLVRLGGLNTEAFF.

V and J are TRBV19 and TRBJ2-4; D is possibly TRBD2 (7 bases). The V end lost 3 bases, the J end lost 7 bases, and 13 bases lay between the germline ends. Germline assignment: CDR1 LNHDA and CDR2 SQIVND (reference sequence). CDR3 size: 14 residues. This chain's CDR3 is CASSMGGPGNIQYF. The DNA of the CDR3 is TGTGCCAGTAGTATGGGGGGGCCGGGTAACATTCAGTACTTC.

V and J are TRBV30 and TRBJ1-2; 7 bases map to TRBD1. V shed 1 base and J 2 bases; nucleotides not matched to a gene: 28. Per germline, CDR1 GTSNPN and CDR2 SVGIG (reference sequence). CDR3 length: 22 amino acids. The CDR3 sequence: CAWSETLKIEGAFVDGNYGYTF. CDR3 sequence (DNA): TGTGCCTGGAGTGAAACTCTTAAAATAGAGGGGGCTTTCGTAGACGGGAACTATGGCTACACCTTC.

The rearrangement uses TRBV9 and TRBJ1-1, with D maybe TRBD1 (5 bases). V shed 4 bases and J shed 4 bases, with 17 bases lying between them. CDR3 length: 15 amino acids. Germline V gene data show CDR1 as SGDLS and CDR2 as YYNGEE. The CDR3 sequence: CASSSQVKGITEAFF. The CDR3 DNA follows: TGTGCCAGCAGCTCACAGGTAAAGGGAATCACTGAAGCTTTCTTT. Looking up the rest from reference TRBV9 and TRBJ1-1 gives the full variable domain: DSGVTQTPKHLITATGQRVTLRCSPRSGDLSVYWYQQSLDQGLQFLIQYYNGEERAKGNILERFSAQQFPDLHSELNLSSLELGDSALYFCASSSQVKGITEAFFGQGTRLTVV.

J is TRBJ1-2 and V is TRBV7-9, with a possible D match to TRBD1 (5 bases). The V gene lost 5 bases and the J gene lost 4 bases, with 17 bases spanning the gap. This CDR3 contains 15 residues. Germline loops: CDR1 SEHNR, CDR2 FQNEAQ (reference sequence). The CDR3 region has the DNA TGTGCCAGCAGCCTGGGGGGAATGACCTTCTATGGCTACACCTTC. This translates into CASSLGGMTFYGYTF.

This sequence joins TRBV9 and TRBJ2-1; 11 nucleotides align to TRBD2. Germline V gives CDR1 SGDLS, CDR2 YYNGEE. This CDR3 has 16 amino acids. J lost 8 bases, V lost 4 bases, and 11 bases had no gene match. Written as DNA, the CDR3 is TGTGCCAGCAGCACCAGGGGAACTAGCGGGGGTGATGAGCAGTTCTTC. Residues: CASSTRGTSGGDEQFF.

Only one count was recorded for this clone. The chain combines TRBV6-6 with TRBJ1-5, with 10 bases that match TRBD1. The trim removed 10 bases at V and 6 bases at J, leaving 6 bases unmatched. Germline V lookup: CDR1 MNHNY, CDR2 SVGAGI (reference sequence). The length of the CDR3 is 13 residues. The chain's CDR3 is CATHGQGVQPQHF. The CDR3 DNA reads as TGTGCCACCCATGGACAGGGGGTTCAGCCCCAGCATTTT.

CDR3 DNA sequence: TGTGCCAGCTCACCACCGGGGCCATCCACTGAAGCTTTCTTT. Amino acids: CASSPPGPSTEAFF. The chain links TRBV18 to TRBJ1-1, with a weak D call TRBD1 (5 bases). This CDR3 is built from 14 residues. V was pared by 0 bases and J by 4 bases, with 9 bases between. Germline V gene lookup returns CDR1 KGHSH and CDR2 LQKENI.

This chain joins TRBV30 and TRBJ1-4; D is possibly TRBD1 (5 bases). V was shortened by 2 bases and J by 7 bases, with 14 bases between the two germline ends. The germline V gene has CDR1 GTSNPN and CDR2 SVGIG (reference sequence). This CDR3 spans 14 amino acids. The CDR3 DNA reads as TGTGCCTGGAGTAATGCCCGGGGGGGTGAAAAACTGTTTTTT. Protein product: CAWSNARGGEKLFF.

In DNA form, the CDR3 reads TGTGCCAGTAGTCCCAGCGGGGGTCCAGATACGCAGTATTTT. It specifies CASSPSGGPDTQYF. The V and J genes are TRBV19 and TRBJ2-3; 8 nucleotides match TRBD2. Losses at the gene ends were 5 bases for V and 4 bases for J; bases not matched to a gene: 5. This CDR3 spans 14 amino acids. Looked up from germline, CDR1 is LNHDA and CDR2 is SQIVND (reference sequence).

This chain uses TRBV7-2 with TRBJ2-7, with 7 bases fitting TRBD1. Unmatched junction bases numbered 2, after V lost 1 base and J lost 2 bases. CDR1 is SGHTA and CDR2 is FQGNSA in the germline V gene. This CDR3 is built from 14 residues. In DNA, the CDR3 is TGTGCCAGCAGCTTAGGACAGGGAACCTACGAGCAGTACGTC. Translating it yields CASSLGQGTYEQYV.

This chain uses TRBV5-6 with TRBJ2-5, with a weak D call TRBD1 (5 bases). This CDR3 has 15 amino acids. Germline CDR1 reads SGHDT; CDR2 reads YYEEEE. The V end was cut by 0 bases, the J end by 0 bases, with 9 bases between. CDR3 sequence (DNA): TGTGCCAGCAGCTTGGTAGGGGCGTACCAAGAGACCCAGTACTTC. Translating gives CASSLVGAYQETQYF. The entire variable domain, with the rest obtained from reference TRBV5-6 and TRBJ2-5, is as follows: DAGVTQSPTHLIKTRGQQVTLRCSPKSGHDTVSWYQQALGQGPQFIFQYYEEEERQRGNFPDRFSGHQFPNYSSELNVNALLLGDSALYLCASSLVGAYQETQYFGPGTRLLVL.

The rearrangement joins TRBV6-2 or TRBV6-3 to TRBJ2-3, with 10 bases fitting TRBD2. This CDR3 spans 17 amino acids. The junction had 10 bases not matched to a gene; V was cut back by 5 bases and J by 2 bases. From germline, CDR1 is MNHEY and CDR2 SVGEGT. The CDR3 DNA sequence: TGTGCCAGCAGTAAGTCGGCTAGCGGGGGATTCACAGATACGCAGTATTTT. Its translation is CASSKSASGGFTDTQYF.

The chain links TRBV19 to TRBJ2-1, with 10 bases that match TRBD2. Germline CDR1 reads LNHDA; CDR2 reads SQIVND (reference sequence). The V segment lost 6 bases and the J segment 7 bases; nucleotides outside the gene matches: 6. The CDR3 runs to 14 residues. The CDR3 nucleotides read TGTGCCAGTAGAAGCGGGGGGGCTTATAATGAGCAGTTCTTC. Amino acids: CASRSGGAYNEQFF.

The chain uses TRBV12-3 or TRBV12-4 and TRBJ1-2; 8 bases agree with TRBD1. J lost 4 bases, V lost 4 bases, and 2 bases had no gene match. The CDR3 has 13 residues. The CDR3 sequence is CASSSTGVYGYTF. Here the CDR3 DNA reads TGTGCCAGCAGTTCGACAGGGGTCTATGGCTACACCTTC.

CDR3: CSVADGEQPQHF. The CDR3 DNA follows: TGCAGCGTTGCAGATGGGGAGCAGCCCCAGCATTTT. This sequence joins TRBV29-1 and TRBJ1-5; D call uncertain. Germline CDR1 is SQVTM and CDR2 is ANQGSEA. With 4 bases removed from V and 7 bases from J, the gap between germline ends came to 11 bases. This CDR3 is 12 amino acids long.

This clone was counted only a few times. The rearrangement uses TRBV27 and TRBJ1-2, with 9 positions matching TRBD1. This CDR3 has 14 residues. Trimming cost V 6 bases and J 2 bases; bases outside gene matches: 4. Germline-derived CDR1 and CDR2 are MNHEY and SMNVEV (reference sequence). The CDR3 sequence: CASRATGGNYGYTF. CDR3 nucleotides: TGTGCCAGCAGGGCGACAGGGGGAAACTATGGCTACACCTTC.

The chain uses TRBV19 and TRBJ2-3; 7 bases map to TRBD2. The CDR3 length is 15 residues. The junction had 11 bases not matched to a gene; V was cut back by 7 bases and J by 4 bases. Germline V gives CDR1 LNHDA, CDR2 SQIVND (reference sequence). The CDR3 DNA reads TGTGCCAGTACTCTTGGGGGGGGGAAGGCAGATACGCAGTATTTT. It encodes CASTLGGGKADTQYF.